This T cell receptor (beta chain) was recorded in a study of blood T cell repertoires in COVID-19 (dated by TCRdb to 2020 to 2021). Background for the entire study: Collaborator samples came from the United States, Italy and Spain and covered acute and convalescent phases of COVID-19. A freely available public database, intended as a resource for researchers studying the immune response to SARS-CoV-2, is where the repertoires were released. Where available, HLA class I and class II types were obtained from metadata supplied by the sample provider rather than from assay-based typing. Sample metadata almost always included a de-identified subject ID, COVID-19 status, age in years and sex. The samples were drawn from two sources: the first 160 participants of the ongoing ImmuneRACE study, and approximately 1,300 subjects contributed by 6 global collaborators. The material from the prospective study consisted of cDNA or gDNA derived from T cells, B-cell-depleted T cells, or PBMCs. Subjects who had been exposed to COVID-19, were actively infected with it, or had recovered from it provided the deeply sampled blood TCRbeta repertoires that made up the dataset.

With regard to this clone: No antigen is known for it. There are no base qualities to consult, and no much larger clone falls within one base.

A second Seattle source provided samples from volunteer blood donors who had recovered from COVID-19. Whole blood was collected in K2EDTA tubes by collaborating institutions according to the institutions' own protocols. Collaborator samples were shipped for TCRbeta analysis as frozen whole blood, isolated PBMCs, or DNA extracted from either sample type. The paper as a whole reports these results and caveats: The amount of clinical and demographic metadata varied by source and participant and was provided uncurated.

The CDR3 has 15 amino acids, counting the end cysteine and phenylalanine. Only CDR3 DNA is held: 45 bases, read in frame from base 1. CDR1 and CDR2, per the germline V gene, are MGHRA and YSYEKL. Between the V and J ends, shortened by 0 bases and 8 bases respectively, the junction contains 14 bases. The immunoSEQ Assay, a bias-controlled multiplex PCR, was used to amplify TCRbeta CDR3 regions from genomic DNA. Per the source publication's procedure: Nucleated cell counts per sample were estimated from amplification of reference gene primers within the assay. To quantify the absolute abundance of each unique TCRbeta CDR3 rearrangement, sequence reads were collapsed and filtered. For each sample, productive Simpson clonality was calculated as the square root of Simpson's diversity index across productive rearrangements. TCRdb limited this immuneACCESS table to in-frame rearrangements with V and J called. A share of clones is missing; checked studies link under half to unresolved V genes, and the rest is unexplained. V and J calls and clone size follow that table, whereas D and trimming were derived from the DNA. The sample table holds just over 250,000 clones, of which around nine tenths were seen once. About 9.8% of the sample is taken by the ten largest.

Sequenced material: peripheral blood. The V and J genes are TRBV4-1 and TRBJ2-4; TRBD2 might be the D gene, on 6 matching bases. The receptor's source is a man aged 35-49 years who had recovered from COVID-19. The nucleotide sequence is TGCGCCAGCAGCCAAGAAAGGGTCAGGGAGGACATTCAGTACTTC. This encodes CASSQERVREDIQYF.